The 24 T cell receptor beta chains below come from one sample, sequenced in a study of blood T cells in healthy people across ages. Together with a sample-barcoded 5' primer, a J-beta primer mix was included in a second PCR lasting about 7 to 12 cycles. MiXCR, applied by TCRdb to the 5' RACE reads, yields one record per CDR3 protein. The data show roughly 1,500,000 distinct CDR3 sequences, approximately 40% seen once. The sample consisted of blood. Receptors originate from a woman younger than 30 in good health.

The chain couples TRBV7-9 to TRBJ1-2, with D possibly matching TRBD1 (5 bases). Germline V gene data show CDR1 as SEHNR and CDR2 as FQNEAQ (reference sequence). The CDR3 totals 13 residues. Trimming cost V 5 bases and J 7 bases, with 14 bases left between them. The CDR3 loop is CASSRGGDLGYTF. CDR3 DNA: TGTGCCAGCAGCCGGGGAGGGGATCTTGGCTACACCTTC. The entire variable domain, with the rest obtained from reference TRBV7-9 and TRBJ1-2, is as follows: DTGVSQNPRHKITKRGQNVTFRCDPISEHNRLYWYRQTLGQGPEFLTYFQNEAQLEKSRLLSDRFSAERPKGSFSTLEIQRTEQGDSAMYLCASSRGGDLGYTFGSGTRLTVV.

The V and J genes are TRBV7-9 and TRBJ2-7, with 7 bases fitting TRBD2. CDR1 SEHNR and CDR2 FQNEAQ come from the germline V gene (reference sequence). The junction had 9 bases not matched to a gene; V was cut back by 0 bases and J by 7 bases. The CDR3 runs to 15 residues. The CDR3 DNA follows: TGTGCCAGCAGCTTAGCTCTAGCGGAATTGGTGGAGCAGTACTTC. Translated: CASSLALAELVEQYF.

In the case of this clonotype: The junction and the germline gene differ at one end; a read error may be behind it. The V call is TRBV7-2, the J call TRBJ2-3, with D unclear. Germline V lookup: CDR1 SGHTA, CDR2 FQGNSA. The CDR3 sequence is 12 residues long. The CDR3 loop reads CASNLGSSAQYF. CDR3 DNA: TGTGCCAGCAACTTAGGTAGTAGTGCGCAGTATTTT.

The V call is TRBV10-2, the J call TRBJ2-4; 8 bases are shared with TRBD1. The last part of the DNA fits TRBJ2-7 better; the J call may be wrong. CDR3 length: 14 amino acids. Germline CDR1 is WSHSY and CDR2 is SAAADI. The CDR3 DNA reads TGCGCCAGTAATGGACAGGGAGGTGCCTACGAGCAGTACTTC. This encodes CASNGQGGAYEQYF.

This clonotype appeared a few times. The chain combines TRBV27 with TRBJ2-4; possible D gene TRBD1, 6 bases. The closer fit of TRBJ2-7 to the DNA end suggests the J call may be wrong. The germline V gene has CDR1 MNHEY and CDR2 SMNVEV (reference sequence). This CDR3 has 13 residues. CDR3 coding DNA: TGTGCCACCAAGACAGGAAAAAGGTACGAGCAGTACTTC. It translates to CATKTGKRYEQYF.

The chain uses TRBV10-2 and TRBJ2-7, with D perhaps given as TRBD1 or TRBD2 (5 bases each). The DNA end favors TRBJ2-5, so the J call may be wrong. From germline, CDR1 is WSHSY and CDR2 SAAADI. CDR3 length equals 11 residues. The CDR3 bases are TGCGCCAGCCAAGGGGAGCAGACCCAGTACTTC. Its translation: CASQGEQTQYF.

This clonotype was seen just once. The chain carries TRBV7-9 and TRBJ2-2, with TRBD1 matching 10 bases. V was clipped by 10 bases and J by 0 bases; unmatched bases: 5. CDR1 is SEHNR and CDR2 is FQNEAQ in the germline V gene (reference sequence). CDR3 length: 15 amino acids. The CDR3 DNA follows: TGTGCCAATCAGGGACAGGGGCCGAACACCGGGGAGCTGTTTTTT. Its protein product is CANQGQGPNTGELFF.

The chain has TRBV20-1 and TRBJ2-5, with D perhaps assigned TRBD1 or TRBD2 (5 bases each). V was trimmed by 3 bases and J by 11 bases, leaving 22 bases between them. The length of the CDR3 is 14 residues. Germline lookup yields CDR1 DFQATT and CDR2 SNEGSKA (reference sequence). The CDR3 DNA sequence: TGCAGTGCTAGGGCCGGGACGACACTTGATGAGCAGTACTTC. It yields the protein CSARAGTTLDEQYF.

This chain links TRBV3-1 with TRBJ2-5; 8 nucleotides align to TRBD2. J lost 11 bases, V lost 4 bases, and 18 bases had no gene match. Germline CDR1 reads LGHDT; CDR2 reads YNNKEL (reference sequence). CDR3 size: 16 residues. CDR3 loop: CASSPSAKRGPGEQYF. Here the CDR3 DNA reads TGTGCCAGCAGCCCCTCAGCTAAGCGGGGGCCTGGAGAGCAGTACTTC.

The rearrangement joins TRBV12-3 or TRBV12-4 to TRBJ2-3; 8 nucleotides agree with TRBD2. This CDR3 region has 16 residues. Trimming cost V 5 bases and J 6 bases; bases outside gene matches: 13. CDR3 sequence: CASSPIGGAGEDTQYF. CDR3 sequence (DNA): TGTGCCAGCAGTCCCATCGGGGGGGCGGGAGAGGATACGCAGTATTTT.

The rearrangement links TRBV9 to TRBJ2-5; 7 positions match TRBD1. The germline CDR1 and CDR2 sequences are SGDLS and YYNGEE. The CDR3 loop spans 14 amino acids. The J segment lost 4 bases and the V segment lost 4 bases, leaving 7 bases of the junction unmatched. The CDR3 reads CASSPPTGIETQYF. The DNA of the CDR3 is TGTGCCAGCAGCCCTCCGACAGGGATAGAGACCCAGTACTTC.

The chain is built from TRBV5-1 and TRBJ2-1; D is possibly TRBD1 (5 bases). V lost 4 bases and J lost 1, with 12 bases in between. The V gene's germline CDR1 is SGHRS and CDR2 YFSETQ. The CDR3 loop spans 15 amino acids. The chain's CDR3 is CASSPTAGSYNEQFF. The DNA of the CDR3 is TGCGCCAGCAGCCCGACAGCCGGGTCCTACAATGAGCAGTTCTTC. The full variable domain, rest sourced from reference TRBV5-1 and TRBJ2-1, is KAGVTQTPRYLIKTRGQQVTLSCSPISGHRSVSWYQQTPGQGLQFLFEYFSETQRNKGNFPGRFSGRQFSNSRSEMNVSTLELGDSALYLCASSPTAGSYNEQFFGPGTRLTVL.

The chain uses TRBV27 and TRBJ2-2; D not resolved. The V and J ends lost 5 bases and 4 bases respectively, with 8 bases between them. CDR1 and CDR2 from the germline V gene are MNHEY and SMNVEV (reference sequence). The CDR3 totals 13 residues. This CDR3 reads CASSTQGTGELFF. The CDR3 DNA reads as TGTGCCAGCAGTACCCAAGGCACCGGGGAGCTGTTTTTT.

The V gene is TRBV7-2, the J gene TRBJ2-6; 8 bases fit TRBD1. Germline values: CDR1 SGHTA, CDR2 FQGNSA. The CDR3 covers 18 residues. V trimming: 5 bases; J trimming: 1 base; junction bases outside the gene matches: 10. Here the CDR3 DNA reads TGTGCCAGCAGCCTGACAGGGGCGAGATTATCTGGGGCCAACGTCCTGACTTTC. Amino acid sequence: CASSLTGARLSGANVLTF.

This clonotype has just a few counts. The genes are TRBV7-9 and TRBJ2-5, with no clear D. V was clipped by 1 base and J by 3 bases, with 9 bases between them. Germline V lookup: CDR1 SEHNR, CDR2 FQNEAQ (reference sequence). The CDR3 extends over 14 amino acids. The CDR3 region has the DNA TGTGCCAGCAGCTTAGATATGGTCAAAGAGACCCAGTACTTC. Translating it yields CASSLDMVKETQYF. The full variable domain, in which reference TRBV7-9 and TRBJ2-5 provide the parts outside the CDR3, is DTGVSQNPRHKITKRGQNVTFRCDPISEHNRLYWYRQTLGQGPEFLTYFQNEAQLEKSRLLSDRFSAERPKGSFSTLEIQRTEQGDSAMYLCASSLDMVKETQYFGPGTRLLVL.

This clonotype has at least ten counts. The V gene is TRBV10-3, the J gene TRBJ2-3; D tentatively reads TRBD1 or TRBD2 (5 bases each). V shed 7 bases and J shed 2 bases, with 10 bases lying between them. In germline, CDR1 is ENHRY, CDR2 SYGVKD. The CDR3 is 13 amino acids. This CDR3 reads CAITRDPTDTQYF. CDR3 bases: TGTGCCATCACCCGGGACCCCACAGATACGCAGTATTTT.

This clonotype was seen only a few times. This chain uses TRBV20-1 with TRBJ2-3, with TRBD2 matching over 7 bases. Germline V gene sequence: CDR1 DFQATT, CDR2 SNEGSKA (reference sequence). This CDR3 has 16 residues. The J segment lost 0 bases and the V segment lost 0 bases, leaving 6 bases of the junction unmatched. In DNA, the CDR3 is TGCAGTGCTAGAGATGTAAAGCGGGGAAGCACAGATACGCAGTATTTT. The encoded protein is CSARDVKRGSTDTQYF.

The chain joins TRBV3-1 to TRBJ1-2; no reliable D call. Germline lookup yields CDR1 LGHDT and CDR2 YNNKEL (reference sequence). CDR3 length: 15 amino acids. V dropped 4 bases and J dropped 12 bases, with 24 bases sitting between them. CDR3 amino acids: CASSPSEGPVGGHTF. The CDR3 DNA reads TGTGCCAGCAGCCCATCTGAAGGTCCGGTGGGCGGCCACACCTTC.

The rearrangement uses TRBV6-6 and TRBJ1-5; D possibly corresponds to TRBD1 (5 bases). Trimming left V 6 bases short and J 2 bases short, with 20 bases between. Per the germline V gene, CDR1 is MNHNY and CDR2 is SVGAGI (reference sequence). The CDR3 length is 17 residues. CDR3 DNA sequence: TGTGCCAGCAGCCCCCTTCAGGGAGCCGGTCGCAATCAGCCCCAGCATTTT. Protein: CASSPLQGAGRNQPQHF.

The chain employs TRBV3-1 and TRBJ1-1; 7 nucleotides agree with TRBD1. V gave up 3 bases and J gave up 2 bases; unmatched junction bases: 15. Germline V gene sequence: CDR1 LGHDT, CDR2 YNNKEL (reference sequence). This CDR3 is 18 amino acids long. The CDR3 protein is CASSQDRTGSTVNTEAFF. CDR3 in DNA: TGTGCCAGCAGCCAGGACCGGACAGGATCTACCGTAAACACTGAAGCTTTCTTT.

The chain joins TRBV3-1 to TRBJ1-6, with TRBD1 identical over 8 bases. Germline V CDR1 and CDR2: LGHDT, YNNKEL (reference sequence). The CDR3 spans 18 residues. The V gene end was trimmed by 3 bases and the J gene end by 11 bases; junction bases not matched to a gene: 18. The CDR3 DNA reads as TGTGCCAGCAGCCAGGAGGACGCGAGGGACAGGATCCATCCACCCCTCCACTTT. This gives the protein CASSQEDARDRIHPPLHF.

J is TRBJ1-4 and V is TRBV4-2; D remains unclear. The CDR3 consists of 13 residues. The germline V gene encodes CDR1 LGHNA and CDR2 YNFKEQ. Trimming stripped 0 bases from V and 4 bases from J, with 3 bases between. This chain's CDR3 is CASSQESNEKLFF. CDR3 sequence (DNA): TGTGCCAGCAGCCAAGAAAGTAATGAAAAACTGTTTTTT.

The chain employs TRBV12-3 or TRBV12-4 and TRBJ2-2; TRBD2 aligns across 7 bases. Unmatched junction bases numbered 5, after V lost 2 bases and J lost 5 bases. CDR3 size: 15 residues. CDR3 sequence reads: CASSLTGGGTGELFF. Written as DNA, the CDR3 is TGTGCCAGCAGTTTAACGGGGGGAGGGACCGGGGAGCTGTTTTTT.

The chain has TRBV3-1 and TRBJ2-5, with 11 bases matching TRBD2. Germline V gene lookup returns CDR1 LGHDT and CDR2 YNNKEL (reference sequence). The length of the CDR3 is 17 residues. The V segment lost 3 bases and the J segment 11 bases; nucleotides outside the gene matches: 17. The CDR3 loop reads CASSQFSSGGPYNEQYF. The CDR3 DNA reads TGTGCCAGCAGCCAGTTCTCTAGCGGGGGGCCCTACAATGAGCAGTACTTC.